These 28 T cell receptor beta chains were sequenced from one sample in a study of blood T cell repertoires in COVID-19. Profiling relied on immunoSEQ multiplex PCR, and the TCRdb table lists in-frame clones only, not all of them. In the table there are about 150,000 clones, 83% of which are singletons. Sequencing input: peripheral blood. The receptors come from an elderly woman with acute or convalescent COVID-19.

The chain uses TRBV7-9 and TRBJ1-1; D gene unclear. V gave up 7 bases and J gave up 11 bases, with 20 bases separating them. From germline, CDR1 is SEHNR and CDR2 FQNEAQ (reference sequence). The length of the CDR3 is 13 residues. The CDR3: CASTPDTRSSAFF. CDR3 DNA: TGTGCCAGCACCCCTGATACCCGGAGTTCGGCTTTCTTT. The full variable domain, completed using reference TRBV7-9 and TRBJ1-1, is DTGVSQNPRHKITKRGQNVTFRCDPISEHNRLYWYRQTLGQGPEFLTYFQNEAQLEKSRLLSDRFSAERPKGSFSTLEIQRTEQGDSAMYLCASTPDTRSSAFFGQGTRLTVV.

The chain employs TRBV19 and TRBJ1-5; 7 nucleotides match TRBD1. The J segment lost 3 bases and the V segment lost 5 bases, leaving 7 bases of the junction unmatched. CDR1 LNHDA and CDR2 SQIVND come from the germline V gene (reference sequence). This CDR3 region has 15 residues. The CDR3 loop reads CASSPTGISNQPQHF. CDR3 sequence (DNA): TGTGCCAGTAGTCCGACAGGGATATCCAATCAGCCCCAGCATTTT.

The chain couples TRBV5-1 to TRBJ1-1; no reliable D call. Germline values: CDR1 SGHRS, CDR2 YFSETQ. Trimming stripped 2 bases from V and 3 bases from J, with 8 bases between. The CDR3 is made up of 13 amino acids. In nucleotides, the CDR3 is TGCGCCAGCAGCTTAGAGGCGGACACTGAAGCTTTCTTT. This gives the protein CASSLEADTEAFF.

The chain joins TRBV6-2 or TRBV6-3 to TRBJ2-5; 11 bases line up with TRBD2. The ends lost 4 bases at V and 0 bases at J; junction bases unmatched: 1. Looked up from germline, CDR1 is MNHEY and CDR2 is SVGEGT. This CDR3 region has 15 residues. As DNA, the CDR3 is TGTGCCAGCAGTTCTAGCGGGGGGTACCAAGAGACCCAGTACTTC. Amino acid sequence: CASSSSGGYQETQYF.

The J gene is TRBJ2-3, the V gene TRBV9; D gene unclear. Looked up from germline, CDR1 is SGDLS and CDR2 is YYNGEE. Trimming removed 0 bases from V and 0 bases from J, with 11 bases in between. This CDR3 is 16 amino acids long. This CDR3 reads CASSVDVFSSTDTQYF. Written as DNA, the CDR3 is TGTGCCAGCAGCGTAGATGTGTTTTCTAGCACAGATACGCAGTATTTT.

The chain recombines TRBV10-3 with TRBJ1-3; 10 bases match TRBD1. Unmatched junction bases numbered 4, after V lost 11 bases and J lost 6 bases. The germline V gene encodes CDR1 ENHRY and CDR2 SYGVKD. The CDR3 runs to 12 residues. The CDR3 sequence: CAVGQGENTIYF. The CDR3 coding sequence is TGTGCCGTCGGACAGGGGGAAAACACCATATATTTT.

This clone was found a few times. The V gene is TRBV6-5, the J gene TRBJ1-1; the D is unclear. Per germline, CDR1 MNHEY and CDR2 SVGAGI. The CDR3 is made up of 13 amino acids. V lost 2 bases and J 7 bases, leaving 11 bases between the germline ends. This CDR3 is CASSYRGPVEAFF. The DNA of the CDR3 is TGTGCCAGCAGTTACCGAGGGCCAGTTGAAGCTTTCTTT.

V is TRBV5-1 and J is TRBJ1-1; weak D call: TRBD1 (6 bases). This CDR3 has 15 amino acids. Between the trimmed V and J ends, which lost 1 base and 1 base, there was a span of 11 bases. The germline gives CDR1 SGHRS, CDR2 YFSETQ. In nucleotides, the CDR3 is TGCGCCAGCAGCTTGTTGACAGGTTCGAACACTGAAGCTTTCTTT. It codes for CASSLLTGSNTEAFF.

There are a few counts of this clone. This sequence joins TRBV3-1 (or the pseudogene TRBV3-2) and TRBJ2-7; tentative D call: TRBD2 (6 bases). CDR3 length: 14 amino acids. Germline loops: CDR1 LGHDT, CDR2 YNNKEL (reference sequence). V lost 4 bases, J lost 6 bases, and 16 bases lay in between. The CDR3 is CASSPRSRTTEQYF. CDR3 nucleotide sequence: TGTGCCAGCAGCCCCCGAAGTCGGACTACCGAGCAGTACTTC.

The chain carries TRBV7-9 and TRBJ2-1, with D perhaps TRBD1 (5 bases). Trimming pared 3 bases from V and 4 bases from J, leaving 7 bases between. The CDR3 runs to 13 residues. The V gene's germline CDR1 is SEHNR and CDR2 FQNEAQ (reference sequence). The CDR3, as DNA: TGTGCCAGCAGCTTCGACAGTTACAATGAGCAGTTCTTC. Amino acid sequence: CASSFDSYNEQFF.

The DNA for the CDR3 is TGTGCCAGCAGTCCTACTAGCGGGACCTACAATGAGCAGTTCTTC. This codes for CASSPTSGTYNEQFF. The gene calls are TRBV11-2 and TRBJ2-1, with 10 positions matching TRBD2. V trimming: 6 bases; J trimming: 2 bases; junction bases outside the gene matches: 4. CDR1 and CDR2 (germline): SGHAT, FQNNGV. The CDR3 sequence is 15 residues long.

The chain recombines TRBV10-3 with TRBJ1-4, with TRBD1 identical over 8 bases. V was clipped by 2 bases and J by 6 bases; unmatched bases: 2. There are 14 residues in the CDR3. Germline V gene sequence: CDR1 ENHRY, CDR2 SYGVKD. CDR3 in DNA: TGTGCCATCAGTGAGCAGGGGGCCGATGAAAAACTGTTTTTT. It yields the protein CAISEQGADEKLFF.

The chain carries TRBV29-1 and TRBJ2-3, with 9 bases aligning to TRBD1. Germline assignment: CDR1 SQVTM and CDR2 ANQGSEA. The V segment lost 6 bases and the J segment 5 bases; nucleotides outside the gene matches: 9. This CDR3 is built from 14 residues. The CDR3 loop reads CSVAPGQGIDTQYF. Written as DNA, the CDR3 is TGCAGCGTAGCCCCGGGACAGGGAATAGATACGCAGTATTTT.

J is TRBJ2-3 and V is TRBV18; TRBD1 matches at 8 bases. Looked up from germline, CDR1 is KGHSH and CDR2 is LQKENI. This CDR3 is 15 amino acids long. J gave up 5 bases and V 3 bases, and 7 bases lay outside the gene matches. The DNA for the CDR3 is TGTGCCAGCTCACCGACAGGGGTTACCGAAGATACGCAGTATTTT. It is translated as CASSPTGVTEDTQYF.

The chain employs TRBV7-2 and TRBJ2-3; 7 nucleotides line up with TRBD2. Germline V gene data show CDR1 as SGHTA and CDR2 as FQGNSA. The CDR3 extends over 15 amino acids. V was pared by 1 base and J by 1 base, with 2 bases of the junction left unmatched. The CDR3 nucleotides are TGTGCCAGCAGCTTAGGGGGGGGTGGCACAGATACGCAGTATTTT. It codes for CASSLGGGGTDTQYF.

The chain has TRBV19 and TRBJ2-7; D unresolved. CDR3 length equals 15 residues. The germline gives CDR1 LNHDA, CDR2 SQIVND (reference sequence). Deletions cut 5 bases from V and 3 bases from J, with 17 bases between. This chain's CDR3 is CASSLRHRWFYEQYF. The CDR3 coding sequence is TGTGCCAGTAGTCTACGACATAGGTGGTTCTACGAGCAGTACTTC. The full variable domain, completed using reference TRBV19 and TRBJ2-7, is DGGITQSPKYLFRKEGQNVTLSCEQNLNHDAMYWYRQDPGQGLRLIYYSQIVNDFQKGDIAEGYSVSREKKESFPLTVTSAQKNPTAFYLCASSLRHRWFYEQYFGPGTRLTVT.

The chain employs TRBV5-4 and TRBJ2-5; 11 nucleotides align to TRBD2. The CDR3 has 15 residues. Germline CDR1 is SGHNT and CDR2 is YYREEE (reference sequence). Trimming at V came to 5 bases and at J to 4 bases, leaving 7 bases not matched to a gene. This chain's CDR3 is CASSRRLAGLETQYF. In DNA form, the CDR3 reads TGTGCCAGCAGTCGAAGACTAGCGGGGTTAGAGACCCAGTACTTC.

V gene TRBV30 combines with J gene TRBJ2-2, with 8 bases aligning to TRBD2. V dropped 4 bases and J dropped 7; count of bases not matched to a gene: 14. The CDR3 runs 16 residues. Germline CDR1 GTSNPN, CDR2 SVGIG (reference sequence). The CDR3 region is CAWTLGGGKIYGELFF. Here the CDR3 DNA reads TGTGCCTGGACCCTCGGGGGGGGGAAAATTTACGGGGAGCTGTTTTTT.

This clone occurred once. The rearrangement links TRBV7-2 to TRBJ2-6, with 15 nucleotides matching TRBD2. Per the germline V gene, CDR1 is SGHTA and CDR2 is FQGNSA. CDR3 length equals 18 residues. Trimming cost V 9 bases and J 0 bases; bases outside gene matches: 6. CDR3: CASRTSGGDSSGANVLTF. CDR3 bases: TGTGCCAGTAGGACTAGCGGGGGGGATAGCTCTGGGGCCAACGTCCTGACTTTC.

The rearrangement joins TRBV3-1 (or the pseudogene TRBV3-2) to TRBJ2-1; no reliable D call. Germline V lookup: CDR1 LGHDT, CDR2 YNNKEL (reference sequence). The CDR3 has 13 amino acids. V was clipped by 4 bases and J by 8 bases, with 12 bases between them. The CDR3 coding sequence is TGTGCCAGCAGCCCAGGATCGAAGCATGAGCAGTTCTTC. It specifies CASSPGSKHEQFF.

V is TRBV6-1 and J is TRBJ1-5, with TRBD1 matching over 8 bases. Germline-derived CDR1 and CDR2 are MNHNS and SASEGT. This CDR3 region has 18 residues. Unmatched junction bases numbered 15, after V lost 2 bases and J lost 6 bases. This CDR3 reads CASSEPRSGQVFGQPQHF. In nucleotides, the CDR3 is TGTGCCAGCAGTGAACCCCGCTCGGGACAGGTTTTCGGTCAGCCCCAGCATTTT.

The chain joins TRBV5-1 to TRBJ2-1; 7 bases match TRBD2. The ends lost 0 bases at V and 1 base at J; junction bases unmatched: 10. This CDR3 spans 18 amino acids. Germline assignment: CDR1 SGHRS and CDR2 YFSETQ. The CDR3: CASSLVGGSLRSYNEQFF. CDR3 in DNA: TGCGCCAGCAGCTTGGTTGGCGGGAGTTTGAGGTCCTACAATGAGCAGTTCTTC. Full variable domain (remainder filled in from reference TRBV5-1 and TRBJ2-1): KAGVTQTPRYLIKTRGQQVTLSCSPISGHRSVSWYQQTPGQGLQFLFEYFSETQRNKGNFPGRFSGRQFSNSRSEMNVSTLELGDSALYLCASSLVGGSLRSYNEQFFGPGTRLTVL.

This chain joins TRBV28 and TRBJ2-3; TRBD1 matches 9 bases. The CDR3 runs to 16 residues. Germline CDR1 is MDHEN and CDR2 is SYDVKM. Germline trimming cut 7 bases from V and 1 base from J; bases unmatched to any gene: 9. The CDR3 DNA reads TGTGCCAGCATCTCCGGGACAGGGTTAGGCACAGATACGCAGTATTTT. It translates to CASISGTGLGTDTQYF.

The CDR3 loop is CATKRDIRTNTEAFF. CDR3 coding DNA: TGTGCCACCAAACGGGACATCCGGACGAACACTGAAGCTTTCTTT. The rearrangement links TRBV27 to TRBJ1-1, with a possible D match to TRBD1 (6 bases). The length of the CDR3 is 15 residues. V lost 10 bases and J 1 base, leaving 19 bases between the germline ends. Germline V gene data show CDR1 as MNHEY and CDR2 as SMNVEV (reference sequence).

The CDR3 here is CASSLADRATDTQYF. CDR3 bases: TGTGCCAGCAGCTTAGCGGACAGGGCAACGGATACGCAGTATTTT. V usage is TRBV7-2 and J usage is TRBJ2-3; TRBD1 agrees at 8 bases. Germline loops: CDR1 SGHTA, CDR2 FQGNSA. CDR3 length equals 15 residues. The V gene end was trimmed by 0 bases and the J gene end by 6 bases; junction bases not matched to a gene: 5.

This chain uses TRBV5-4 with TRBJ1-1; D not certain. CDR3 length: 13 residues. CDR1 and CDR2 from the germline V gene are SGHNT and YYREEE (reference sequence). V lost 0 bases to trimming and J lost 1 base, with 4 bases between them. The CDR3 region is CASSLDRNTEAFF. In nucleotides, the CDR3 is TGTGCCAGCAGCTTGGACAGGAACACTGAAGCTTTCTTT.

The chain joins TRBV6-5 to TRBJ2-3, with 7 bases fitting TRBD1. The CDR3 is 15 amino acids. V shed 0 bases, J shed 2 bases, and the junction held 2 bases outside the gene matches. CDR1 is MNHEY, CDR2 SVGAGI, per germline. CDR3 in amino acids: CASSYSRGITDTQYF. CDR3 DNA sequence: TGTGCCAGCAGTTACTCCAGGGGGATCACAGATACGCAGTATTTT.

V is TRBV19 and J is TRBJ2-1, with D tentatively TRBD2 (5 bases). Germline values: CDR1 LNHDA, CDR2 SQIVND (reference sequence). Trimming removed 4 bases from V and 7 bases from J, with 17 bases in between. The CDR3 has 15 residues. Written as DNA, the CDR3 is TGTGCCAGTAGTAATTCGGGAAATCGTCGGAATGAGCAGTTCTTC. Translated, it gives CASSNSGNRRNEQFF.